The T cell receptor (beta chain) described here comes from a study of T and B cells in COVID-19 patients (dated by TCRdb to about 2020). For context, the study as a whole: In this study, adaptive immunity was profiled in COVID-19 patients who either had active infection or had recovered, using TRB and IGH repertoire sequencing of peripheral blood. The recovered cohort included over 15 patients who contributed approximately 22 samples, and most of those patients had mild to moderate COVID-19 that was managed on an outpatient basis. Median age was around 37 years in the recovered cohort versus about 63 years in the active-infection cohort. Of the 20 patients in the active-infection cohort, 12 to 13 were critically ill and needed mechanical ventilation or ECMO. Comorbidities linked to unfavorable COVID-19 outcome were present in most of the 20 patients in the active-infection cohort. The repository of TCR and BCR sequences included 60 to 75 time points from 35 to 45 patients, and more than 7 million TCR sequences were analysed. Two patients belonged to both the recovered and active cohorts because samples were available from active disease and after recovery. For the repertoire analyses, the comparison was an age-matched reference group of roughly 39 healthy donors who were negative for COVID-19 antibodies. As many as 9 follow-up blood samples were taken per patient, and some of the samples covered different disease stages within the same individual.

Genomic DNA extracted from blood was used in amounts of roughly 250-550 ng for amplification of TRB repertoires. V and J are trimmed by 2 bases and 6 bases, and the gene matches miss 6 bases of the junction. CDR1 and CDR2 are read off the germline V gene (reference sequence) as MNHEY and SMNVEV. From the cysteine through the phenylalanine, the CDR3 covers 14 amino acids. Only the CDR3 part of the read is kept: 42 bases, read in frame from the first base. This clonotype was found a few times. Its antigen remains unidentified. Base qualities were left out, and no much larger clone turns up one base away. The data were produced on an Illumina MiSeq. Multiplex PCR with BIOMED2 TRB-A/B primer pools was used to amplify the TRB rearrangements. Illumina-compatible adapters and 7-nucleotide sample barcodes were added to the amplicons in two consecutive PCRs. All library PCRs used Phusion HS II polymerase. Amplicons were gel-purified with the NucleoSpin Gel and PCR Clean-up kit, quantified on Qubit, and pooled at about 4 nM. Amplicon pool quality was checked on an Agilent 2100 Bioanalyzer before Illumina next-generation sequencing. From the authors' description of their analysis: MiXCR 3.0.8 with the default MiXCR reference library was used to annotate TRB rearrangements. Non-productive reads and sequences with fewer than 2 reads were removed, and each unique CDR3 nucleotide sequence was counted as one clone. Clonality, diversity, richness and V-J gene usage were calculated in R 3.5.1. GLIPH2 was used to cluster TCRs by CDR3 similarity, and OLGA was used to calculate generation probabilities. Only GLIPH2 clusters with at least four unique TCR clonotypes present in at least three individuals were retained. TCRdb reanalyzed the raw reads on its own, using fastp at Q25 for trimming and MiXCR for clone calling, and kept in-frame beta chains. Rows merge per CDR3 protein into single entries with the most common DNA and genes. These V and J calls rely on TCRdb rather than the paper's analysis. This sample comprises more than 5,500 distinct CDR3 sequences, around a third of them detected only once. 20% to 30% of the sample comes from the top ten.

Broader findings and caveats from the paper: Specific T cell subsets (CD4+/Treg/CD8+) and sorted SARS-CoV-2-responsive or tetramer+ T cells had not yet been sequenced, and these experiments were ongoing. The cohort was judged too small for assessing how HLA contributes to COVID-19 susceptibility or severity. The recovered cohort had 2,400 or so exclusive TCR clusters, including some 31 low-pGen clusters. In active COVID-19, TRB repertoires were highly clonal, while at recovery, diversity and richness increased above the levels seen in healthy donors. Strongly skewed TRBV/TRBJ gene usage was reported in patients with COVID-19. Few blood samples were available from mildly ill patients while symptoms were present or from severe cases at early time points. It was stated that prospective validation of the reported TCR clusters was required before the clusters could be put to clinical use.

The sequencing input was blood. This chain is built from TRBV27 and TRBJ2-5; 7 bases in the junction line up with TRBD2. This clonotype was obtained from a human donor who had recovered from COVID-19. The nucleotides read TGTGCCAGCAGTTTAAGCGGGGTCGGAAAGACCCAGTACTTC. It translates as CASSLSGVGKTQYF.